This T cell receptor beta chain was documented in a study of cytomegalovirus exposure and HLA in healthy donors. Findings and caveats of the study: TCR beta V segments were, for the most part, productive about 87% or about 30% of the time in an earlier analysis.

Researchers ran the PCR with 60 Vbeta and 13 Jbeta primers. Original analysis: Around 10 million of the approximately 80 million unique TCR beta chains counted in a later analysis were shared. Data came from immunoSEQ multiplex PCR; TCRdb stores just in-frame clones and leaves some out. Clone size and V and J calls were adopted from that table, with D and trimming inferred from the DNA. The sample lists some 190,000 clones; roughly 80% were seen once. The CDR3 runs 15 residues. CDR1 is ENHRY and CDR2 is SYGVKD in the germline V gene. V lost 3 bases and J 0 bases, leaving 11 bases between the germline ends. Turning to this clone: Its target is not known.

Sequencing used PBMCs. This chain connects TRBV10-3 to TRBJ1-2; possibly TRBD1 for D (5 bases). The receptor comes from a young woman in good health and CMV-seropositive. CDR3 DNA: TGTGCCATCAGTGATACAGGCGAGGCTAACTATGGCTACACCTTC. This gives the protein CAISDTGEANYGYTF.